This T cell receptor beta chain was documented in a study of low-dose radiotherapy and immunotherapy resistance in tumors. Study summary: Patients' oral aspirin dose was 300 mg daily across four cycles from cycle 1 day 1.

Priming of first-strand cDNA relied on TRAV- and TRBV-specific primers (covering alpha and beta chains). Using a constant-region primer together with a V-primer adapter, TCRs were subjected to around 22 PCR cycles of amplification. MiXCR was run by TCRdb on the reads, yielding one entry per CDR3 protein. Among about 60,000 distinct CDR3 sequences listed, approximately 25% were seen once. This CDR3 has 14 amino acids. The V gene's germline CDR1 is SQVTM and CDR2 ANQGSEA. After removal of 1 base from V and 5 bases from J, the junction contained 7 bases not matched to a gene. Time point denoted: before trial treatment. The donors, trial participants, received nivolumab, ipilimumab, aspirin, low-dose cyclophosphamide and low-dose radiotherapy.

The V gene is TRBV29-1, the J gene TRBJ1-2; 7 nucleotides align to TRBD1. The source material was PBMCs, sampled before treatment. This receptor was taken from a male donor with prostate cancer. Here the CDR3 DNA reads TGCAGCGTTGAAGGGGTACAGGGGTCGTATGGCTACACCTTC. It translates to CSVEGVQGSYGYTF.